This T cell receptor beta chain came from a study of identical twins. Concerning this clonotype itself: Its antigen is as yet unknown.

Findings and limits, study-wide: Beta out-of-frame sequences displayed a weaker excess of sharing between twins.

V shed 7 bases, J shed 2 bases, and the junction held 3 bases outside the gene matches. Germline lookup yields CDR1 SQVTM and CDR2 ANQGSEA. The CDR3 extends over 13 amino acids. Each CDR3 protein is one row after TCRdb ran MiXCR on the 5' RACE reads. The profile shows more than 600,000 distinct CDR3 sequences, over 15% of them singletons. The same sample was also used in a study of T cells expressing NK-cell markers. According to that study: HCMV seropositivity marked most of the eight sequenced donors; one was seronegative. The same clonotypes also predominated in the CD3+CD56-NKG2C+ fraction of a few donors.

The rearrangement joins TRBV29-1 to TRBJ1-2; TRBD1 agrees at 11 bases. The sequenced sample was PBMCs. This sequence originates from a woman aged 18-29 years in good health. The CDR3 is CSGGTGGNYGYTF. CDR3 in DNA: TGCAGCGGAGGGACAGGGGGGAACTATGGCTACACCTTC. Full variable domain (missing parts from reference TRBV29-1 and TRBJ1-2): SAVISQKPSRDICQRGTSLTIQCQVDSQVTMMFWYRQQPGQSLTLIATANQGSEATYESGFVIDKFPISRPNLTFSTLTVSNMSPEDSSIYLCSGGTGGNYGYTFGSGTRLTVV.